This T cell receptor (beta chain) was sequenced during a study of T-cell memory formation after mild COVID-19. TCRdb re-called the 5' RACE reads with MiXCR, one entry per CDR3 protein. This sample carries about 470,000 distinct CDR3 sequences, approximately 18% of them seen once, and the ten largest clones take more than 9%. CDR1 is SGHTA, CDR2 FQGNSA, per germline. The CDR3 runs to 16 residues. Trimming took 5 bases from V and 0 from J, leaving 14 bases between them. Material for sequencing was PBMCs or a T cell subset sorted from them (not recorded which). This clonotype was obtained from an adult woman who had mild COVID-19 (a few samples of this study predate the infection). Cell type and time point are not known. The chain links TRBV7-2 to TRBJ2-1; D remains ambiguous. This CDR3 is CASSPIGPPSYNEQFF. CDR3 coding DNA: TGTGCCAGCAGCCCAATCGGCCCCCCCTCCTACAATGAGCAGTTCTTC. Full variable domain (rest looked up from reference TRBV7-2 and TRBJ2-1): GAGVSQSPSNKVTEKGKDVELRCDPISGHTALYWYRQSLGQGLEFLIYFQGNSAPDKSGLPSDRFSAERTGGSVSTLTIQRTQQEDSAVYLCASSPIGPPSYNEQFFGPGTRLTVL.